This TCR beta chain is from a study of blood T cell repertoires in COVID-19 (dated by TCRdb to about 2020). With regard to the full study: The collaborator samples originated in the United States, Italy and Spain and spanned the acute and convalescent phases of COVID-19. The repertoires were made available in a free public database intended to serve as a resource for research on the immune response to SARS-CoV-2. The samples were drawn from the first 160 participants of the ongoing ImmuneRACE study and from more than 1,000 subjects provided by 6 global collaborators. Where HLA class I and class II types were available, the types were taken from metadata supplied by the sample provider, not from assay-based typing. Subjects who had been exposed to COVID-19, were actively infected with it, or had recovered from it provided the deeply sampled blood TCRbeta repertoires that made up the dataset. Nearly every sample came with metadata listing a de-identified subject ID, COVID-19 status, age in years and sex. The prospective study material was composed of cDNA or gDNA derived from T cells, B-cell-depleted T cells, or PBMCs. Points the paper makes about the study in general: Clinical and demographic metadata were provided uncurated, with the amount varying by source and participant.

The immunoSEQ Assay, a bias-controlled multiplex PCR, was used to amplify TCRbeta CDR3 regions from genomic DNA. The study's own analysis went as follows. The number of nucleated cells in each sample was estimated from the amplification of reference gene primers within the assay. To quantify the absolute abundance of each unique TCRbeta CDR3 rearrangement, sequence reads were collapsed and filtered. For each sample, productive Simpson clonality was calculated as the square root of Simpson's diversity index across productive rearrangements. TCRdb took this table from immuneACCESS and kept in-frame rearrangements with V and J called. Such tables lack part of the clones; where checked against another copy, unresolved V genes explain under half of the gap, and the rest is unexplained. V, J and clone size were drawn from that table, and D and trimming were deduced from the DNA. Recorded for this sample are about 200,000 clones; 80% to 95% of them occurred a single time. The ten biggest clones cover around 0.84% of the sample.

Remarks on this clone: Its antigen is not yet known. No much larger clonotype is one base removed from it; base qualities were not supplied.

At one collaborating source in Seattle, patients were enrolled during active infection and were followed longitudinally through the course of disease. The collaborating institutions used their own protocols to collect whole blood in K2EDTA tubes. For TCRbeta analysis, collaborators shipped samples in one of three forms: frozen whole blood, isolated PBMCs, or DNA extracted from either of those sample types. This receptor was identified in a man in his sixties with COVID-19, enrolled during active disease. Sequenced material: peripheral blood.

The nucleotide sequence is TGTGCCATCAGACAAACTAGCGGGAGTGGCACCGGGGAGCTGTTTTTT. This translates into CAIRQTSGSGTGELFF. The sequence is built from TRBV10-3 and TRBJ2-2; TRBD2 fits 11 bases in the junction. The germline V gene gives CDR1 as ENHRY and CDR2 as SYGVKD. The germline V end is reduced by 6 bases and the J end by 4 bases; junction bases left unmatched: 7. From the cysteine up to the phenylalanine, the CDR3 has a length of 16 residues. This entry keeps only the CDR3 DNA: 48 bases, framed from base 1.